Included here is one TCR beta chain sequence, with context. Its cognate antigen is unknown. Stated time point: newly diagnosed GD, antithyroid drugs for less than 3 months. Scientists built the TCR library using RNA that was extracted from PBMCs. Each of the patients was recruited from an endocrinology department situated in Xi'an, China. EDTA tubes held about 9.7 milliliters of peripheral blood from each patient. Researchers made TCR beta libraries by using iRepertoire HTBI primers and running Arm-PCR on CDR3 regions. Via MiXCR, TCRdb re-called the multiplex PCR reads, giving one row per CDR3 protein. The table records around 450,000 distinct CDR3 sequences, around 15% of them present only once. This sample stems from a study of regulatory T cells in long-lasting Graves disease. CDR1 DFQATT and CDR2 SNEGSKA come from the germline V gene (reference sequence). Trimming took 0 bases from V and 5 from J; bases not matched to a gene: 1. This CDR3 is 15 amino acids long.

Whole-study results and caveats: Newly diagnosed disease favored TRBV20-1 and TRBJ2-1 over persistent disease.

This sample was also put to use in a study of T cells in Graves' hyperthyroidism and ophthalmopathy.

The rearrangement joins TRBV20-1 to TRBJ2-1; 13 bases align to TRBD2. The specimen was peripheral blood mononuclear cells (PBMCs), collected at new diagnosis, from a patient treated with antithyroid drugs. The source is a middle-aged man with Graves disease. The CDR3 sequence: CSAREGTSGNNEQFF. DNA of the CDR3: TGCAGTGCTAGAGAGGGGACTAGCGGGAACAATGAGCAGTTCTTC.